What follows are 7 T cell receptor beta chains derived from one specimen sequenced in a study of blood T cell repertoires in COVID-19. The repertoire was sequenced with immunoSEQ multiplex PCR; TCRdb's copy has only in-frame clones and lacks some. The sample records tens of thousands of clones, roughly four fifths being singletons. Specimen: peripheral blood. These receptors came from a woman of 80 years or more with acute or convalescent COVID-19.

The rearrangement links TRBV10-2 to TRBJ2-1; no clear D. The CDR3 is 14 amino acids. V was clipped by 8 bases and J by 0 bases, with 11 bases between them. Germline lookup yields CDR1 WSHSY and CDR2 SAAADI. The CDR3 region is CASLNSLSYNEQFF. CDR3 nucleotide sequence: TGCGCCAGCCTTAACAGCCTCTCCTACAATGAGCAGTTCTTC.

CDR3 region: CASIKTRDRARDSVSNTIYF. CDR3 DNA: TGTGCCAGTATAAAAACCCGGGACAGAGCCCGTGACTCGGTATCGAACACCATATATTTT. The V gene is TRBV19, the J gene TRBJ1-3; the match to TRBD1 covers 7 bases. Germline CDR1 reads LNHDA; CDR2 reads SQIVND (reference sequence). The CDR3 consists of 20 residues. J gave up 7 bases and V 7 bases, and 28 bases lay outside the gene matches.

The V gene is TRBV2, the J gene TRBJ1-1; TRBD1 matches at 7 bases. Germline loops: CDR1 SNHLY, CDR2 FYNNEI. The CDR3 runs 12 residues. Losses at the gene ends were 6 bases for V and 10 bases for J; bases not matched to a gene: 8. CDR3 region: CASRLDRVGAFF. In DNA form, the CDR3 reads TGTGCCAGCAGACTAGACAGGGTAGGAGCTTTCTTT.

The rearrangement joins TRBV10-1 to TRBJ1-2, with TRBD1 as a possible D gene (6 bases). V was trimmed by 3 bases and J by 3 bases, leaving 14 bases between them. The germline V gene encodes CDR1 WNHNN and CDR2 SYGVQD (reference sequence). The CDR3 length is 15 residues. For the CDR3, the DNA is TGCGCCAGCAGTGATGGGCCACAGGGCGACTATGGCTACACCTTC. Its protein product is CASSDGPQGDYGYTF.

This clone was seen more than once but under ten times. This chain uses TRBV18 with TRBJ1-4; no clear D gene. Deletions cut 5 bases from V and 4 bases from J, with 8 bases between. The CDR3 contains 13 residues. Germline loops: CDR1 KGHSH, CDR2 LQKENI. The CDR3 nucleotides read TGTGCCAGCTCATCGGAGATTAATGAAAAACTGTTTTTT. Its protein is CASSSEINEKLFF.

The chain uses TRBV6-2 or TRBV6-3 and TRBJ1-2; 7 nucleotides match TRBD1. The ends lost 6 bases at V and 6 bases at J; junction bases unmatched: 4. Germline loops: CDR1 MNHEY, CDR2 SVGEGT. This CDR3 is built from 12 residues. The CDR3 loop reads CASSWGQNGYTF. CDR3 in DNA: TGTGCCAGCAGCTGGGGACAGAATGGCTACACCTTC.

V and J are TRBV7-2 and TRBJ1-6, with TRBD1 matching over 8 bases. This CDR3 contains 14 residues. V trimming: 1 base; J trimming: 10 bases; junction bases outside the gene matches: 3. Germline CDR1 is SGHTA and CDR2 is FQGNSA. CDR3 sequence reads: CASSLGQGRSPLHF. CDR3 nucleotide sequence: TGTGCCAGCAGCTTAGGACAGGGGAGATCACCCCTCCACTTT.